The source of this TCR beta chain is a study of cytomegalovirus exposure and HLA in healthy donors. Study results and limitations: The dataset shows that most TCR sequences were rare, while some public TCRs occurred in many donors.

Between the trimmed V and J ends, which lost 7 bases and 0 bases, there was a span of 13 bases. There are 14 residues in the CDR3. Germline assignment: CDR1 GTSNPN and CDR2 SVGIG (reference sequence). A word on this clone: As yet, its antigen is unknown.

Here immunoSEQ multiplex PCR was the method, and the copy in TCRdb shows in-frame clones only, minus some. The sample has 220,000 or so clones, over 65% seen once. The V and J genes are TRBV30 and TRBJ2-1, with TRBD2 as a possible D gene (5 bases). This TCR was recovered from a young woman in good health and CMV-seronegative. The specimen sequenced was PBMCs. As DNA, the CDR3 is TGTGCCTCATTCCGTGCGGGCTCCTACAATGAGCAGTTCTTC. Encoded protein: CASFRAGSYNEQFF.